The 2 T cell receptor beta chains listed next were all sequenced from one sample in a study of blood T cell repertoires in COVID-19. Sequenced by immunoSEQ multiplex PCR; TCRdb stores in-frame clones only, minus some. The sample comprises under 200,000 clones, around 85% of which are singletons, and around 9.5% rests with the top ten. The sequencing sample was made of peripheral blood. These receptors originate from a woman of 80 years or more with acute or convalescent COVID-19.

This chain uses TRBV12-3 or TRBV12-4 with TRBJ2-1; no clear D gene. Deletions cut 5 bases from V and 9 bases from J, with 8 bases between. The CDR3 is 11 amino acids. Here the CDR3 reads CASSPSREQFF. DNA for the CDR3: TGTGCCAGCAGTCCGAGCCGTGAGCAGTTCTTC.

The genes are TRBV5-4 and TRBJ2-3, with TRBD1 identical over 12 bases. Germline trimming cut 1 base from V and 3 bases from J; bases unmatched to any gene: 9. CDR3 size: 18 residues. CDR1 is SGHNT, CDR2 YYREEE, per germline (reference sequence). The CDR3 bases are TGTGCCAGCAGCTTGCGGCCGGGACAGGGGGCGAGGACAGATACGCAGTATTTT. It specifies CASSLRPGQGARTDTQYF.